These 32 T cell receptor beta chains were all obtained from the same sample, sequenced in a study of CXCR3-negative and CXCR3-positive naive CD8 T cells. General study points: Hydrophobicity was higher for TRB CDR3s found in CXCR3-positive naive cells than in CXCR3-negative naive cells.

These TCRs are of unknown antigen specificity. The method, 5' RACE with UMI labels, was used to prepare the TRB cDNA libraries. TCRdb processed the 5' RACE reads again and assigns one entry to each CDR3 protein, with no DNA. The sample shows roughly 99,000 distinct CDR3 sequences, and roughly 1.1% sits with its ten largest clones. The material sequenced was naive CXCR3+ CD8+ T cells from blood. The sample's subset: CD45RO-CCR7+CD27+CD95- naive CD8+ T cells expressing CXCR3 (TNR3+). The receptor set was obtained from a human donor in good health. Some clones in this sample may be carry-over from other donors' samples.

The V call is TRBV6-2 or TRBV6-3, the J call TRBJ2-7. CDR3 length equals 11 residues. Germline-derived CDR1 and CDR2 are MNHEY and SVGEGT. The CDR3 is CASGDSYEQYF.

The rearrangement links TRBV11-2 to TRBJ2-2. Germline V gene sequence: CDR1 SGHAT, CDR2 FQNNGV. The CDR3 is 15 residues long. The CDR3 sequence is CASSFDPISTGELFF.

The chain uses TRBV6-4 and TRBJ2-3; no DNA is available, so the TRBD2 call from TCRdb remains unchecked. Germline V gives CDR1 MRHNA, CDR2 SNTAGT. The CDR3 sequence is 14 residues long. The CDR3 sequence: CASSADGTTDTQYF.

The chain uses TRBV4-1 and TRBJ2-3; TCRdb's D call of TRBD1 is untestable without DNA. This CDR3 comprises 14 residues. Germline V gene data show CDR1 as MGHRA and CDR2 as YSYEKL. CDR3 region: CASSPRGSTDTQYF.

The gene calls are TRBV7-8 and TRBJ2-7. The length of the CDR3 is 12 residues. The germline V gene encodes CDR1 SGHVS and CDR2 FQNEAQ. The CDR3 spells CASSPHSYEQYF.

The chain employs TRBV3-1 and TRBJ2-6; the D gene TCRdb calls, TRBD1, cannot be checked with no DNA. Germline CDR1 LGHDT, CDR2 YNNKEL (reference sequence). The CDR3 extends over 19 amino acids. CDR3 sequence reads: CASSQEARIPVSGANVLTF.

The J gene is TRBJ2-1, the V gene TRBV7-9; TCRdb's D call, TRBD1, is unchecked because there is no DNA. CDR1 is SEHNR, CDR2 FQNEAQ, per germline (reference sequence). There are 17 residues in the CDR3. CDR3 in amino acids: CASRSGQIIGTYNEQFF.

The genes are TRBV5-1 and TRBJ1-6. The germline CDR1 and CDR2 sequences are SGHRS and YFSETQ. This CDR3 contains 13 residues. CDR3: CASSLDSYSPLHF.

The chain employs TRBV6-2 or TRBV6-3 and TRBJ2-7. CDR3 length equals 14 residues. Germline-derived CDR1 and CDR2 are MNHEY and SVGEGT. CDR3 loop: CASSRVANPYEQYF.

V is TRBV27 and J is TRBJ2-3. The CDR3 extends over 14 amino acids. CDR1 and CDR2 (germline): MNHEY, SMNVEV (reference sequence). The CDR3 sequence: CASSLGLESDTQYF.

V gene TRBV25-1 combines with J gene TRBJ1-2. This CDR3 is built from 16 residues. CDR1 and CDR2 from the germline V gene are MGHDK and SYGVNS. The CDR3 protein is CASSEYHSEGLYGYTF.

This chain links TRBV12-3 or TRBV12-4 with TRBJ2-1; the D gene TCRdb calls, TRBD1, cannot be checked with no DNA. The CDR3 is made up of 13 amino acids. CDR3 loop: CASSPTGGGEQFF.

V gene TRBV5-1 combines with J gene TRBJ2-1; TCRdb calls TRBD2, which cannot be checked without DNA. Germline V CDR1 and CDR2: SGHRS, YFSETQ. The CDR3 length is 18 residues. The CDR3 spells CASSLVGGAGTNYNEQFF. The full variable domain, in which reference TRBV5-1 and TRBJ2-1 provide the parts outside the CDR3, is KAGVTQTPRYLIKTRGQQVTLSCSPISGHRSVSWYQQTPGQGLQFLFEYFSETQRNKGNFPGRFSGRQFSNSRSEMNVSTLELGDSALYLCASSLVGGAGTNYNEQFFGPGTRLTVL.

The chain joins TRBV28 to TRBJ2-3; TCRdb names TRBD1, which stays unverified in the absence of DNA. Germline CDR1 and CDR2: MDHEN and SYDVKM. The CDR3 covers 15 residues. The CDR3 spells CASSFGTGGSDTQYF.

The CDR3 protein is CASSQDKGQGAEYEQFF. V gene TRBV4-3 combines with J gene TRBJ2-1; TCRdb picks TRBD1, but there is no DNA to check that call. Germline CDR1 LGHNA, CDR2 YSLEER. The CDR3 is made up of 17 amino acids.

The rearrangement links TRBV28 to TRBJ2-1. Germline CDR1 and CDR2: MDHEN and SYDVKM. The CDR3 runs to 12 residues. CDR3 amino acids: CASSYSLDEQFF.

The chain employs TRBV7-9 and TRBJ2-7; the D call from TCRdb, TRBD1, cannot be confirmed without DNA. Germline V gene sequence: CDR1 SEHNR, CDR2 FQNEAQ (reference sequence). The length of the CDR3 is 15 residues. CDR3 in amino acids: CASSSRDSYSYEQYF.

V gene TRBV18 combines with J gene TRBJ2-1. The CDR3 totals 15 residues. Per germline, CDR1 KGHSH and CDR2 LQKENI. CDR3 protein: CASSLGYLSYNEQFF.

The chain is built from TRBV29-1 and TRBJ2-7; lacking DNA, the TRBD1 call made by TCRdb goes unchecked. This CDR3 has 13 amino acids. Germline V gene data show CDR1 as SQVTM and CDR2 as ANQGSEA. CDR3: CSVRGGLSYEQYF.

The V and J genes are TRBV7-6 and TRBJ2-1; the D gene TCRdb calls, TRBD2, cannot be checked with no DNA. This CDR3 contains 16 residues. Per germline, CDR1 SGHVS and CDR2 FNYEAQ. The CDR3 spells CASSPWTSGDYNEQFF.

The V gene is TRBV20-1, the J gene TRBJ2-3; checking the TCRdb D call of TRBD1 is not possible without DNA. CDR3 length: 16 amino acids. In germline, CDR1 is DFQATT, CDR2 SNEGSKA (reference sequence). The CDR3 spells CSARDFAGEVWDTQYF.

CDR3 in amino acids: CASNRGDEQYF. The chain has TRBV5-1 and TRBJ2-7; TCRdb gives TRBD1 as the D gene, but with no DNA this cannot be confirmed. This CDR3 is built from 11 residues. CDR1 SGHRS and CDR2 YFSETQ come from the germline V gene.

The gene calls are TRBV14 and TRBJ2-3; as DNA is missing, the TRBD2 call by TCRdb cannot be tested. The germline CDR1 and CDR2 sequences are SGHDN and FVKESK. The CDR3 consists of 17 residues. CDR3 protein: CASSQEASGGALETQYF.

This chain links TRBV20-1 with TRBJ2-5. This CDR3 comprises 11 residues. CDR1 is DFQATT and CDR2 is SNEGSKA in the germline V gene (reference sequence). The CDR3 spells CSARETETQYF.

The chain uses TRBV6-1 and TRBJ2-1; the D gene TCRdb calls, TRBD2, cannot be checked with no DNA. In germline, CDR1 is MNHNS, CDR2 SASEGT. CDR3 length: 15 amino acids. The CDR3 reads CASSRGGSSYNEQFF.

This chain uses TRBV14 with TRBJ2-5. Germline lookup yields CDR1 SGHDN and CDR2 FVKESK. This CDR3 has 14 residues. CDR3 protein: CASSPTEYQETQYF.

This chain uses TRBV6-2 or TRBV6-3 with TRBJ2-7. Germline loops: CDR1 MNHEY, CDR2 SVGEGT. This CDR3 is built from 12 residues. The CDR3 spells CASSGTSPEQYF.

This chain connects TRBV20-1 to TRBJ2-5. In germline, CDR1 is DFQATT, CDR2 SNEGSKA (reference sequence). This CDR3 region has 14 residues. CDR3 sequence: CSARVAETEETQYF.

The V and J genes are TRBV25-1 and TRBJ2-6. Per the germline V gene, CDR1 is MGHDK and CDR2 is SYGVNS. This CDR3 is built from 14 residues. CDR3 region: CASDQGSGANVLTF. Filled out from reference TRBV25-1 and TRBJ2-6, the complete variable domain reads EADIYQTPRYLVIGTGKKITLECSQTMGHDKMYWYQQDPGMELHLIHYSYGVNSTEKGDLSSESTVSRIRTEHFPLTLESARPSHTSQYLCASDQGSGANVLTFGAGSRLTVL.

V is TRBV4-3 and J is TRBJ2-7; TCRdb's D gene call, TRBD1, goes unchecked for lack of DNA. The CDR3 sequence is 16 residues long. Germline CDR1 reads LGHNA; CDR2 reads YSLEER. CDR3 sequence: CASSQTPLAYTYEQYF.

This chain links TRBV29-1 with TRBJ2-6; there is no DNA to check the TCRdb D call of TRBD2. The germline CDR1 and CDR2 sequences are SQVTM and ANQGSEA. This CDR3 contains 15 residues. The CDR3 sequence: CSVFSGFSGANVLTF.

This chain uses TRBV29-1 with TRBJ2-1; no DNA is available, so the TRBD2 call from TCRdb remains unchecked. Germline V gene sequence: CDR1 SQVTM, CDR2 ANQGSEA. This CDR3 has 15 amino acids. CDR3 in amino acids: CSVRTSGGPYNEQFF.